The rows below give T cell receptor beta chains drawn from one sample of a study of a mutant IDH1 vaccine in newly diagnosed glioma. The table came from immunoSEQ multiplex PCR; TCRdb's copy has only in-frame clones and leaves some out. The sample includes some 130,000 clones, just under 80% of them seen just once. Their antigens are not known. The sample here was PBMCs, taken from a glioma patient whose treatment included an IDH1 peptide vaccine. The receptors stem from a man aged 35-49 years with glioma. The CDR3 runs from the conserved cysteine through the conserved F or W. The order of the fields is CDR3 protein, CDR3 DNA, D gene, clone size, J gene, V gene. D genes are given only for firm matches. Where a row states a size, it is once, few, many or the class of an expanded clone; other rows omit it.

CASSRDSGYTF TGTGCCAGCAGTCGGGACAGTGGCTACACCTTC TRBD1 few TRBJ1-2 TRBV2
CASRLGGGGRALYEQYF TGTGCAAGTCGCTTAGGAGGAGGCGGGAGGGCCCTCTACGAGCAGTACTTC - - TRBJ2-7 TRBV12-2
CASSSTPGLAGTDTQYF TGTGCCAGCAGCTCTACCCCGGGACTAGCGGGAACAGATACGCAGTATTTT TRBD2 few TRBJ2-3 TRBV7-6
CASSYRGRSTSYEQYF TGTGCCAGCAGTTACAGGGGGCGGTCAACCTCCTACGAGCAGTACTTC TRBD1 - TRBJ2-7 TRBV6-5
CASSFGRWNTGELFF TGTGCCAGCAGCTTTGGACGGTGGAACACCGGGGAGCTGTTTTTT - - TRBJ2-2 TRBV7-2
CASSLLTGGTTDTQYF TGTGCCAGCTCACTCCTGACGGGAGGCACCACAGATACGCAGTATTTT TRBD2 - TRBJ2-3 TRBV18
CASSPGQSTNEKLFF TGTGCCAGCTCGCCAGGACAATCAACTAATGAAAAACTGTTTTTT - - TRBJ1-4 TRBV7-9
CASRALNYGYTF TGTGCCAGCAGAGCCCTTAACTATGGCTACACCTTC - - TRBJ1-2 TRBV6-1
CASSLVPGRTYNEQFF TGCGCCAGCAGCTTGGTACCGGGACGGACGTACAATGAGCAGTTCTTC - - TRBJ2-1 TRBV5-1
CATSRDQAGGLYGYTF TGTGCCACCAGCAGAGATCAGGCAGGGGGCCTCTATGGCTACACCTTC TRBD1 few TRBJ1-2 TRBV15
CASSKGPNTGELFF TGTGCCAGCAGCAAGGGCCCGAACACCGGGGAGCTGTTTTTT - - TRBJ2-2 TRBV6-6
CASSLKEGSPYGYTF TGTGCCAGCAGCTTGAAGGAGGGGAGTCCCTATGGCTACACCTTC - once TRBJ1-2 TRBV11-1
CASRPTMNTGELFF TGTGCCAGCAGACCCACTATGAACACCGGGGAGCTGTTTTTT - - TRBJ2-2 TRBV25-1
CASSLVPLAGVGVKNIQYF TGTGCCAGCAGCTTAGTCCCACTAGCGGGAGTGGGGGTCAAAAACATTCAGTACTTC TRBD2 - TRBJ2-4 TRBV7-2
CSVGPGVTNEKLFF TGCAGCGTTGGCCCCGGGGTAACTAATGAAAAACTGTTTTTT - few TRBJ1-4 TRBV29-1
CAISEGGGRHYEQYF TGTGCCATCAGTGAGGGGGGCGGGCGACACTACGAGCAGTACTTC - once TRBJ2-7 TRBV10-3
CASSRAGGAYNEQFF TGTGCCAGCAGCAGAGCGGGAGGTGCCTACAATGAGCAGTTCTTC TRBD2 - TRBJ2-1 TRBV6-6
CAIGQFYEQYF TGTGCCATCGGACAATTCTACGAGCAGTACTTC - few TRBJ2-7 TRBV10-3
CASSLVGGMVLSPLHF TGTGCCAGCAGCTTGGTAGGGGGAATGGTTCTTTCACCCCTCCACTTT - - TRBJ1-6 TRBV5-5
CASSLVADHKPYEQYF TGTGCCAGCAGCTTAGTCGCCGACCACAAACCCTACGAGCAGTACTTC - - TRBJ2-7 TRBV7-2
CASSLARADYPNEQFF TGTGCCAGCAGCTTAGCGCGCGCGGATTATCCCAATGAGCAGTTCTTC - - TRBJ2-1 TRBV7-8
CASSSSGSSEQFF TGTGCCAGCAGCTCCTCAGGGTCGAGTGAGCAGTTCTTC - - TRBJ2-1 TRBV11-3
CASGPGQGTYEQYF TGTGCCAGCGGCCCGGGACAGGGGACCTACGAGCAGTACTTC TRBD1 - TRBJ2-7 TRBV27
CASSLGFTGLYNEQFF TGTGCCAGCAGCTTAGGCTTCACGGGACTTTACAATGAGCAGTTCTTC - - TRBJ2-1 TRBV5-4
CASSVTGRTSTDTQYF TGTGCCAGCAGCGTAACGGGCAGAACGAGCACAGATACGCAGTATTTT - few TRBJ2-3 TRBV9
CASSIGAAGEQFF TGTGCCAGTAGTATAGGGGCGGCGGGTGAGCAGTTCTTC - - TRBJ2-1 TRBV19
CASSFNEQFF TGTGCCAGCAGCTTCAATGAGCAGTTCTTC - - TRBJ2-1 TRBV11-2
CASSQDMGGTSGYNEQFF TGCGCCAGCAGCCAAGATATGGGTGGGACTAGCGGATACAATGAGCAGTTCTTC TRBD2 once TRBJ2-1 TRBV4-3
CASARDRGSDQPQHF TGTGCCAGCGCCAGGGACAGAGGATCCGATCAGCCCCAGCATTTT TRBD1 few TRBJ1-5 TRBV2
CASRPGAQETQYF TGTGCCAGCAGGCCGGGAGCCCAAGAGACCCAGTACTTC - - TRBJ2-5 TRBV7-2
CASSLYGVTSTDTQYF TGTGCCAGCAGTTTATACGGCGTAACTAGCACAGATACGCAGTATTTT - - TRBJ2-3 TRBV27
CASSPGTGAFF TGTGCCAGCAGCCCTGGGACAGGAGCTTTCTTT TRBD1 - TRBJ1-1 TRBV7-6
CASSFGAGQFSLEQYF TGTGCCAGCAGCTTTGGCGCAGGACAGTTTTCCCTCGAGCAGTACTTC - - TRBJ2-7 TRBV11-2
CASSPGSEQYF TGTGCCAGCTCACCTGGGTCCGAGCAGTACTTC - - TRBJ2-7 TRBV18
CASSPPGLARSYNEQFF TGTGCCAGCAGTCCCCCCGGACTAGCTCGATCCTACAATGAGCAGTTCTTC TRBD2 - TRBJ2-1 TRBV28
CASSRRSGAWDTEAFF TGTGCCAGCAGCCGACGTTCGGGGGCATGGGACACTGAAGCTTTCTTT - - TRBJ1-1 TRBV6-6
CASSYSPGSTEAFF TGTGCCAGCAGTTACTCGCCAGGGAGCACTGAAGCTTTCTTT - - TRBJ1-1 TRBV6-6
CASSVDSGISYEQYF TGTGCCAGCAGCGTAGACTCCGGGATCTCCTACGAGCAGTACTTC - - TRBJ2-7 TRBV9
CASSKTPGFSRGNIQYF TGTGCCAGTAGTAAAACCCCCGGTTTCTCCAGGGGAAACATTCAGTACTTC - - TRBJ2-4 TRBV19
CASAFSDRGRNTGELFF TGCGCCAGCGCCTTTTCCGACAGGGGAAGGAACACCGGGGAGCTGTTTTTT TRBD1 - TRBJ2-2 TRBV5-1
CASSIGGHTDTQYF TGTGCCAGTAGTATAGGGGGTCACACAGATACGCAGTATTTT - - TRBJ2-3 TRBV19
CATSRTSGGVNEQFF TGTGCCACCAGCCGAACTAGCGGGGGGGTCAATGAGCAGTTCTTC TRBD2 - TRBJ2-1 TRBV15
CAISEGDSGTRDPQHF TGTGCCATCAGTGAGGGGGATTCAGGGACGAGGGATCCCCAGCATTTT - - TRBJ1-5 TRBV10-3
CASSRELAGGSNEQFF TGTGCCAGCTCACGAGAACTAGCGGGGGGCAGCAATGAGCAGTTCTTC TRBD2 - TRBJ2-1 TRBV18
CASSAGDSGNTIYF TGTGCCAGCAGTGCAGGGGACTCTGGAAACACCATATATTTT - - TRBJ1-3 TRBV6-4
CASSEQGLDLYGYTF TGTGCCAGCAGCGAGCAGGGGCTCGACCTTTATGGCTACACCTTC - - TRBJ1-2 TRBV11-2
CASSLDGGSNQPQHF TGTGCCAGCAGCTTGGATGGGGGTAGCAATCAGCCCCAGCATTTT - - TRBJ1-5 TRBV5-4
CASSEWRGKPGTEAFF TGTGCCAGCAGTGAATGGAGGGGCAAACCCGGCACTGAAGCTTTCTTT - few TRBJ1-1 TRBV6-1
CASSLFTGFNQPQHF TGTGCCAGCAGCCTCTTCACAGGATTTAATCAGCCCCAGCATTTT - - TRBJ1-5 TRBV7-2
CASSTLTATNYGYTF TGTGCCAGCAGCACCTTGACAGCTACTAACTATGGCTACACCTTC - - TRBJ1-2 TRBV5-5
CASSQGHSNQPQHF TGCGCCAGCAGTCAGGGCCATAGCAATCAGCCCCAGCATTTT - many TRBJ1-5 TRBV10-1
CASSRDSGIPDTQYF TGTGCCAGCAGTCGGGATAGCGGGATCCCAGATACGCAGTATTTT TRBD2 - TRBJ2-3 TRBV11-2